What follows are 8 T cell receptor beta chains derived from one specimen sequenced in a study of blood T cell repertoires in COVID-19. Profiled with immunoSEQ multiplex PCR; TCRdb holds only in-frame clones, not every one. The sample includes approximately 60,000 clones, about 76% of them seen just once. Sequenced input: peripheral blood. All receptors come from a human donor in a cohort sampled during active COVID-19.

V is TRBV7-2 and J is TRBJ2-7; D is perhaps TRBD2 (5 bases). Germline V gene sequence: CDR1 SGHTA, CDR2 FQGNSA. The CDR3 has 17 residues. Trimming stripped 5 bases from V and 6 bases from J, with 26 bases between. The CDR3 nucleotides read TGTGCCAGCAGCGCCCAACCGGGCCTTTCAACGCTAGCCGAGCAGTACTTC. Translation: CASSAQPGLSTLAEQYF.

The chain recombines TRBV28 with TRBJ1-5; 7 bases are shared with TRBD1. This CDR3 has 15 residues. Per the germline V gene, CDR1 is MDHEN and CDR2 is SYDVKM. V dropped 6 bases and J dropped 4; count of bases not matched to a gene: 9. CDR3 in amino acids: CASRSTGRMNQPQHF. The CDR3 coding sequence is TGTGCCAGCAGGTCGACAGGGAGGATGAATCAGCCCCAGCATTTT.

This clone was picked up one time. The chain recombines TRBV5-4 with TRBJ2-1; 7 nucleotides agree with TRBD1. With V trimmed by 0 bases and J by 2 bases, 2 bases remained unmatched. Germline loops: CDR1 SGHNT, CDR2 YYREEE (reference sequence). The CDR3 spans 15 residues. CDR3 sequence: CASSLGQGPYNEQFF. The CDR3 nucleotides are TGTGCCAGCAGCTTGGGACAGGGCCCCTACAATGAGCAGTTCTTC.

The CDR3 coding sequence is TGTGCCAGCAGCTTAGGCGGAGACTGGGGGGGTGAAGCTTTCTTT. Its protein product is CASSLGGDWGGEAFF. The chain joins TRBV11-2 to TRBJ1-1; maybe TRBD1 (5 bases). CDR3 length: 15 amino acids. CDR1 is SGHAT and CDR2 is FQNNGV in the germline V gene. Trimming stripped 1 base from V and 7 bases from J, with 16 bases between. The full variable domain, with the rest looked up from reference TRBV11-2 and TRBJ1-1, is EAGVAQSPRYKIIEKRQSVAFWCNPISGHATLYWYQQILGQGPKLLIQFQNNGVVDDSQLPKDRFSAERLKGVDSTLKIQPAKLEDSAVYLCASSLGGDWGGEAFFGQGTRLTVV.

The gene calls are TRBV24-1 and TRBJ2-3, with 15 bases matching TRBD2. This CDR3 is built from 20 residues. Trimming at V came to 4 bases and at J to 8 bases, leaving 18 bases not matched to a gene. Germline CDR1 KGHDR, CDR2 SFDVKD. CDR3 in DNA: TGTGCCACCAGTGAGTCCGGACTAGCGGGGGGGCCTTTAAGCCTAGGTACGCAGTATTTT. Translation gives CATSESGLAGGPLSLGTQYF.

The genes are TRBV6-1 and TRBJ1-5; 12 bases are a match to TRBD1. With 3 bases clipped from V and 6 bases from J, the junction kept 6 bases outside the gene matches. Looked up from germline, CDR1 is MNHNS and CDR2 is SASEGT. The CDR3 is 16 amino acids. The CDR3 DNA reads TGTGCCAGCAGTGAGGAAGGGACAGGGGGCTTTCAGCCCCAGCATTTT. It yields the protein CASSEEGTGGFQPQHF.

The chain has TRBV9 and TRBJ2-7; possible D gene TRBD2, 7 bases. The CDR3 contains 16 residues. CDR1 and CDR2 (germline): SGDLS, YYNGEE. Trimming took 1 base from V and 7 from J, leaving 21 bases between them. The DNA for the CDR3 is TGTGCCAGCAGCGTAAAAGAGGGAGGGAGGGGGAGTGAGCAGTACTTC. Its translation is CASSVKEGGRGSEQYF.

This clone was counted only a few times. Here the CDR3 reads CASSSRQFLDGYTF. CDR3 DNA: TGTGCCAGCAGCTCGCGACAGTTTCTTGATGGCTACACCTTC. The chain carries TRBV7-8 and TRBJ1-2; possibly TRBD1 for D (5 bases). The CDR3 sequence is 14 residues long. Looked up from germline, CDR1 is SGHVS and CDR2 is FQNEAQ. V lost 4 bases and J 6 bases, leaving 15 bases between the germline ends.